This T cell receptor (beta chain) was identified during a study of cytomegalovirus exposure and HLA in healthy donors. Study-wide results and caveats: Productive rates of about 87% or about 30% were seen for most TCR beta V segments in an earlier analysis. In a later analysis, TCR beta V- and J-gene trimming was associated with a missense DCLRE1C variant.

The CDR3 length is 14 residues. CDR1 is LGHNA, CDR2 YNFKEQ, per germline. The V and J ends lost 7 bases and 4 bases, in that order; junction bases with no gene match: 7. Researchers ran the PCR with 60 Vbeta and 13 Jbeta primers. The protocol was immunoSEQ multiplex PCR, while the TCRdb copy is restricted to in-frame clones and leaves out a portion. Of 180,000 or so clones in the sample, roughly 80% were seen once. A word on this clone: Its antigen is not identified.

Sequenced material: PBMCs. This TCR derives from a woman in her thirties or forties in good health and CMV-seropositive. This chain connects TRBV4-2 to TRBJ1-3; 7 positions match TRBD1. CDR3 loop: CASNPTGQGNTIYF. The CDR3 coding sequence is TGTGCCAGCAACCCGACAGGGCAAGGAAACACCATATATTTT.